One and the same sample provided the 25 T cell receptor beta chains below, sequenced in a study of cytomegalovirus exposure and HLA in healthy donors. Measured with immunoSEQ multiplex PCR; TCRdb has only the in-frame clones, and not every one. The sample consists of more than 60,000 clones, over 95% of them appearing once. The sample comprised PBMCs. The source of these receptors is a woman aged 18-35 years in good health and CMV-seropositive.

The chain recombines TRBV5-6 with TRBJ2-7, with 10 bases that match TRBD2. With 0 bases clipped from V and 8 bases from J, the junction kept 5 bases outside the gene matches. The germline V gene has CDR1 SGHDT and CDR2 YYEEEE. The CDR3 is made up of 14 amino acids. CDR3 protein: CASSLGLAGVQQYF. CDR3 DNA sequence: TGTGCCAGCAGCTTGGGGCTAGCGGGGGTACAGCAGTACTTC.

In its sample, this clone was seen once. This sequence joins TRBV11-3 and TRBJ2-1; TRBD1 matches at 7 bases. The CDR3 loop spans 15 amino acids. After removal of 0 bases from V and 3 bases from J, the junction contained 2 bases not matched to a gene. Per germline, CDR1 SGHNT and CDR2 YENEEA. The CDR3 spells CASSLEGTVYNEQFF. The CDR3 nucleotides are TGTGCCAGCAGCTTAGAAGGGACAGTCTACAATGAGCAGTTCTTC.

V is TRBV11-2 and J is TRBJ2-1, with D possibly matching TRBD2 (6 bases). In germline, CDR1 is SGHAT, CDR2 FQNNGV. The CDR3 length is 15 residues. V shed 7 bases and J shed 6 bases, with 19 bases lying between them. CDR3 region: CASTFTGGPFNEQFF. CDR3 coding DNA: TGTGCCAGCACCTTCACAGGAGGGCCCTTCAATGAGCAGTTCTTC. The full variable domain, its missing parts supplied by reference TRBV11-2 and TRBJ2-1, is EAGVAQSPRYKIIEKRQSVAFWCNPISGHATLYWYQQILGQGPKLLIQFQNNGVVDDSQLPKDRFSAERLKGVDSTLKIQPAKLEDSAVYLCASTFTGGPFNEQFFGPGTRLTVL.

The rearrangement uses TRBV5-1 and TRBJ1-1, with TRBD1 identical over 8 bases. This CDR3 has 13 amino acids. Germline CDR1 SGHRS, CDR2 YFSETQ. The V segment lost 2 bases and the J segment 8 bases; nucleotides outside the gene matches: 5. CDR3 DNA: TGCGCCAGCAGCTTATCCGGACAGGGAGAAGCTTTCTTT. This gives the protein CASSLSGQGEAFF.

This clone appeared a single time. V and J are TRBV6-1 and TRBJ2-1; 13 bases map to TRBD2. V shed 6 bases and J 6 bases; nucleotides not matched to a gene: 5. CDR3 length: 15 amino acids. The germline CDR1 and CDR2 sequences are MNHNS and SASEGT. The CDR3 spells CASSLRTSGSNEQFF. CDR3 in DNA: TGTGCCAGCAGCCTTAGGACTAGCGGGAGCAATGAGCAGTTCTTC.

The rearrangement joins TRBV9 to TRBJ2-5; the D is unclear. Germline CDR1 is SGDLS and CDR2 is YYNGEE. The CDR3 has 13 residues. The V end was cut by 5 bases, the J end by 2 bases, with 10 bases between. This chain's CDR3 is CASSPDLQETQYF. CDR3 coding DNA: TGTGCCAGCAGTCCCGACTTACAAGAGACCCAGTACTTC.

The rearrangement links TRBV20-1 to TRBJ1-5; D possibly corresponds to TRBD1 (5 bases). V was pared by 0 bases and J by 9 bases, with 6 bases between. Germline V gene lookup returns CDR1 DFQATT and CDR2 SNEGSKA (reference sequence). The CDR3 is made up of 11 amino acids. The CDR3 DNA is TGCAGTGCTAGAGAGGGGGGGCCCCAGCATTTT. Translated: CSAREGGPQHF.

The chain joins TRBV7-3 to TRBJ2-5; 9 nucleotides line up with TRBD1. The V segment lost 3 bases and the J segment 5 bases; nucleotides outside the gene matches: 7. The V gene's germline CDR1 is SGHTA and CDR2 FQGTGA. The CDR3 contains 15 residues. The chain's CDR3 is CASSLGTGKGETQYF. DNA of the CDR3: TGTGCCAGCAGCTTGGGGACAGGGAAGGGGGAGACCCAGTACTTC.

Here the CDR3 DNA reads TGCGCCAGCAGCTTTGCCGAGCGGGAGACCTTAGATACGCAGTATTTT. Residues: CASSFAERETLDTQYF. V and J are TRBV5-1 and TRBJ2-3; 8 bases are a match to TRBD2. V lost 2 bases, J lost 5 bases, and 10 bases stayed unmatched. The CDR3 contains 16 residues. Germline CDR1 SGHRS, CDR2 YFSETQ.

The J gene is TRBJ2-1, the V gene TRBV11-1, with a possible D match to TRBD1 (5 bases). The CDR3 extends over 12 amino acids. Trimming took 5 bases from V and 7 from J, leaving 9 bases between them. Per the germline V gene, CDR1 is SGHAT and CDR2 is FQDESV (reference sequence). The CDR3 spells CASSHNRNEQFF. The CDR3 DNA follows: TGTGCCAGCAGCCACAACAGGAATGAGCAGTTCTTC.

This sequence joins TRBV7-9 and TRBJ2-5; D may be TRBD2 (5 bases). This CDR3 contains 12 residues. V was shortened by 6 bases and J by 2 bases, with 7 bases between the two germline ends. CDR1 and CDR2 (germline): SEHNR, FQNEAQ (reference sequence). CDR3 residues: CASRGGQETQYF. The CDR3 region has the DNA TGTGCCAGCAGAGGAGGACAAGAGACCCAGTACTTC.

This clone was observed a few times. The chain employs TRBV6-5 and TRBJ2-7; 9 nucleotides line up with TRBD2. The CDR3 extends over 15 amino acids. CDR1 and CDR2 from the germline V gene are MNHEY and SVGAGI. J lost 0 bases, V lost 4 bases, and 4 bases had no gene match. Here the CDR3 DNA reads TGTGCCAGCAGTTCGGCGGGAGGGGCCTCCTACGAGCAGTACTTC. It translates to CASSSAGGASYEQYF.

This chain joins TRBV19 and TRBJ2-1; TRBD1 matches at 7 bases. Germline loops: CDR1 LNHDA, CDR2 SQIVND (reference sequence). Unmatched junction bases numbered 2, after V lost 3 bases and J lost 9 bases. This CDR3 region has 12 residues. The CDR3 reads CASSIYRGEQFF. CDR3 DNA sequence: TGTGCCAGTAGTATTTACAGGGGTGAGCAGTTCTTC.

The chain uses TRBV29-1 and TRBJ1-4; 8 positions match TRBD1. J was trimmed by 7 bases and V by 7 bases; bases with no gene match: 5. Germline lookup yields CDR1 SQVTM and CDR2 ANQGSEA. The CDR3 contains 12 residues. The DNA for the CDR3 is TGCAGCGCCCGGACAGGGACTGAAAAACTGTTTTTT. Protein: CSARTGTEKLFF.

This rearrangement joins TRBV21-1 to TRBJ2-4; the DNA was not compared with TRBD2, the D call given in the table. TRBV21-1 is designated a pseudogene. The length of the CDR3 is 10 residues. The CDR3 reads CASIKNIQYF. CDR3 coding DNA: TGTGCCAGCATAAAAAACATTCAGTACTTC.

The genes are TRBV5-4 and TRBJ2-2; D call uncertain. The CDR3 is made up of 16 amino acids. V lost 1 base and J 3 bases, leaving 13 bases between the germline ends. The V gene's germline CDR1 is SGHNT and CDR2 YYREEE (reference sequence). The CDR3 here is CASSLLGLADTGELFF. The CDR3 nucleotides are TGTGCCAGCAGCTTGCTTGGCTTAGCTGACACCGGGGAGCTGTTTTTT.

The chain joins TRBV7-3 to TRBJ2-7, with TRBD2 as a possible D gene (6 bases). The CDR3 is 14 residues long. Germline V gives CDR1 SGHTA, CDR2 FQGTGA. Trimming took off 5 bases at V and 4 bases at J, with 15 bases between the two ends. The CDR3 loop reads CASSPSGLRYEQYF. For the CDR3, the DNA is TGTGCCAGCAGCCCCTCGGGACTCCGTTACGAGCAGTACTTC. Full variable domain (outside the CDR3, taken from reference TRBV7-3 and TRBJ2-7): GAGVSQTPSNKVTEKGKYVELRCDPISGHTALYWYRQSLGQGPEFLIYFQGTGAADDSGLPNDRFFAVRPEGSVSTLKIQRTERGDSAVYLCASSPSGLRYEQYFGPGTRLTVT.

V and J are TRBV7-8 and TRBJ2-3; 7 nucleotides agree with TRBD2. The CDR3 runs to 17 residues. V lost 5 bases and J lost 4; bases outside the gene matches: 15. CDR1 is SGHVS, CDR2 FQNEAQ, per germline. The CDR3 region is CASSPWTRTRTSDTQYF. DNA of the CDR3: TGTGCCAGCAGCCCCTGGACTAGAACGAGAACCTCAGATACGCAGTATTTT.

This sequence joins TRBV4-2 and TRBJ2-1; 12 bases are shared with TRBD2. Trimming at V came to 1 base and at J to 13 bases, leaving 2 bases not matched to a gene. The CDR3 has 13 residues. Looked up from germline, CDR1 is LGHNA and CDR2 is YNFKEQ. In nucleotides, the CDR3 is TGTGCCAGCAGCCAAGGGACTAGCGGGATACAGTTCTTC. Protein product: CASSQGTSGIQFF.

The chain is built from TRBV29-1 and TRBJ2-2; D may be TRBD1 (6 bases). The CDR3 covers 16 residues. With 6 bases removed from V and 3 bases from J, the gap between germline ends came to 20 bases. CDR1 and CDR2 (germline): SQVTM, ANQGSEA. This CDR3 reads CSVEVWGRGDTGELFF. Written as DNA, the CDR3 is TGCAGCGTGGAGGTATGGGGCAGGGGCGACACCGGGGAGCTGTTTTTT.

The V gene is TRBV6-5, the J gene TRBJ2-1; 7 bases are shared with TRBD1. CDR1 and CDR2 from the germline V gene are MNHEY and SVGAGI. The junction had 6 bases not matched to a gene; V was cut back by 2 bases and J by 8 bases. The CDR3 has 14 amino acids. CDR3 amino acids: CASSYETGSDEQFF. CDR3 nucleotide sequence: TGTGCCAGCAGTTACGAGACAGGGTCCGATGAGCAGTTCTTC.

This sequence joins TRBV5-6 and TRBJ2-1, with a weak D call TRBD2 (6 bases). The germline CDR1 and CDR2 sequences are SGHDT and YYEEEE. Trimming shortened V by 7 bases and J by 5 bases, and 16 bases separated the two germline ends. There are 14 residues in the CDR3. CDR3 in DNA: TGTGCCAGCGGCCTGCTTGGGAGGAACAATGAGCAGTTCTTC. Residues: CASGLLGRNNEQFF.

This chain connects TRBV7-9 to TRBJ2-1; D unclear. The V gene's germline CDR1 is SEHNR and CDR2 FQNEAQ (reference sequence). V was cut by 7 bases and J by 5 bases, with 9 bases left in between. The CDR3 loop spans 12 amino acids. Here the CDR3 reads CASTPSHNEQFF. CDR3 sequence (DNA): TGTGCCAGCACCCCGTCCCACAATGAGCAGTTCTTC. Drawing the rest from reference TRBV7-9 and TRBJ2-1, the complete variable domain is DTGVSQNPRHKITKRGQNVTFRCDPISEHNRLYWYRQTLGQGPEFLTYFQNEAQLEKSRLLSDRFSAERPKGSFSTLEIQRTEQGDSAMYLCASTPSHNEQFFGPGTRLTVL.

V is TRBV2 and J is TRBJ2-1, with 7 bases lining up with TRBD1. CDR3 length equals 14 residues. V shed 6 bases and J 4 bases; nucleotides not matched to a gene: 6. Germline lookup yields CDR1 SNHLY and CDR2 FYNNEI. The CDR3 loop reads CASRGTVIYNEQFF. CDR3 nucleotide sequence: TGTGCCAGCAGGGGGACAGTGATTTACAATGAGCAGTTCTTC.

CDR3 region: CASKILTAYNEQFF. In nucleotides, the CDR3 is TGTGCCAGCAAAATCCTGACTGCCTACAATGAGCAGTTCTTC. The chain has TRBV2 and TRBJ2-1, with unresolved D. The CDR3 sequence is 14 residues long. Trimming stripped 7 bases from V and 2 bases from J, with 12 bases between. Per the germline V gene, CDR1 is SNHLY and CDR2 is FYNNEI.